This entry lists 6 T cell receptor beta chains sequenced from one sample in a study of blood T cell repertoires in COVID-19. Profiled with immunoSEQ multiplex PCR; TCRdb holds only in-frame clones, not every one. The table includes about 310,000 clones, 90% detected once. Sequenced sample: peripheral blood. The receptors originated from a woman in her forties with COVID-19, enrolled during active disease.

The gene calls are TRBV9 and TRBJ1-2; D gene ambiguous. V was pared by 0 bases and J by 2 bases, with 11 bases between. The CDR3 is 15 amino acids. Per the germline V gene, CDR1 is SGDLS and CDR2 is YYNGEE. The DNA for the CDR3 is TGTGCCAGCAGCGTAGGGCACCAAATAAACTATGGCTACACCTTC. It specifies CASSVGHQINYGYTF.

CDR3 amino acids: CASSLRGQQYF. In nucleotides, the CDR3 is TGTGCCAGCTCGCTCAGGGGGCAGCAGTACTTC. The V and J genes are TRBV7-3 and TRBJ2-7; 8 bases are a match to TRBD1. The CDR3 has 11 residues. Germline loops: CDR1 SGHTA, CDR2 FQGTGA. The V and J ends lost 8 bases and 8 bases, in that order; junction bases with no gene match: 5.

The chain has TRBV27 and TRBJ2-3, with 11 bases that match TRBD1. Germline V gene data show CDR1 as MNHEY and CDR2 as SMNVEV (reference sequence). The J segment lost 7 bases and the V segment lost 1 base, leaving 7 bases of the junction unmatched. The CDR3 spans 16 residues. The CDR3 protein is CASSLFSGTGGNTQYF. In nucleotides, the CDR3 is TGTGCCAGCAGTTTATTCTCCGGGACAGGGGGGAATACGCAGTATTTT.

J is TRBJ1-6 and V is TRBV28; D perhaps matches TRBD1 (5 bases). This CDR3 is 18 amino acids long. Trimming pared 4 bases from V and 5 bases from J, leaving 21 bases between. Germline V gene lookup returns CDR1 MDHEN and CDR2 SYDVKM. CDR3 in amino acids: CASSSSWSGTLNNSPLHF. The CDR3 region has the DNA TGTGCCAGCAGTTCAAGCTGGTCCGGGACTTTAAATAATTCACCCCTCCACTTT.

The rearrangement uses TRBV12-5 and TRBJ2-1; 11 bases agree with TRBD2. Trimming cost V 6 bases and J 1 base; bases outside gene matches: 5. From germline, CDR1 is LGHNT and CDR2 FRNRAP. This CDR3 is 16 amino acids long. The CDR3 region is CASGPGLADSYNEQFF. Written as DNA, the CDR3 is TGTGCTAGTGGCCCGGGACTAGCGGATTCCTACAATGAGCAGTTCTTC.

V gene TRBV19 combines with J gene TRBJ2-5; D gene ambiguous. V dropped 3 bases and J dropped 0 bases, with 8 bases sitting between them. Germline CDR1 reads LNHDA; CDR2 reads SQIVND (reference sequence). This CDR3 has 14 residues. The CDR3 bases are TGTGCCAGTAGTATCACGAGATACCAAGAGACCCAGTACTTC. It codes for CASSITRYQETQYF. Based on the CDR3 plus reference TRBV19 and TRBJ2-5, the full variable domain is DGGITQSPKYLFRKEGQNVTLSCEQNLNHDAMYWYRQDPGQGLRLIYYSQIVNDFQKGDIAEGYSVSREKKESFPLTVTSAQKNPTAFYLCASSITRYQETQYFGPGTRLLVL.